The T cell receptor (beta chain) under discussion was sequenced for a study of T cells in Graves' hyperthyroidism and ophthalmopathy. Study overall: Sampling of peripheral blood happened at initial diagnosis, prior to any treatment.

V gave up 4 bases and J gave up 6 bases, with 13 bases separating them. From germline, CDR1 is SGHRS and CDR2 YFSETQ. There are 13 residues in the CDR3. TCR beta CDR3 sequences were amplified from RNA transcripts. The HTBI primer set drove a first-round RT-PCR of the TCR CDR3. TCRdb recomputed calls from the multiplex PCR reads with MiXCR, one row per CDR3 protein. The data hold about 130,000 distinct CDR3 sequences, with approximately 20% observed a single time. Disease duration under 2 months; hyperthyroidism patients were aged 18 to 65. V is TRBV5-1 and J is TRBJ1-1; possibly TRBD1 for D (5 bases). The sequence was obtained from a woman between 50 and 59 years old with Graves' hyperthyroidism that later progressed to Graves' ophthalmopathy. Source material: blood. This CDR3 reads CASSTGRGAEAFF. The CDR3 DNA reads as TGCGCCAGCAGCACGGGAAGGGGCGCTGAAGCTTTCTTT.